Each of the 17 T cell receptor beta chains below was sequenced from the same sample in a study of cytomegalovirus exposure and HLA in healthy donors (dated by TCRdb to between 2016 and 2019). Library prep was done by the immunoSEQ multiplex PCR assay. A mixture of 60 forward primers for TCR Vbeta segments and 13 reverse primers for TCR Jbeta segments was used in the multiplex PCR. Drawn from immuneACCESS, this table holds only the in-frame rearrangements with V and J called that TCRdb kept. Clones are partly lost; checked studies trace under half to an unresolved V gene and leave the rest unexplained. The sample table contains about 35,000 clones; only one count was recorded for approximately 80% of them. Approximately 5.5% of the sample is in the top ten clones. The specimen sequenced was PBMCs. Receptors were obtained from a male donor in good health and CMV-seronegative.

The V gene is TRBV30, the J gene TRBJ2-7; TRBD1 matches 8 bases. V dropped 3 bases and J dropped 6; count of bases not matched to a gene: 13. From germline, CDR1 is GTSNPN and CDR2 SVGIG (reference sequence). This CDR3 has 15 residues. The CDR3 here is CAWSAGQGLSGEQYF. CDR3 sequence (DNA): TGTGCCTGGAGCGCCGGACAGGGACTCTCGGGCGAGCAGTACTTC.

CDR3 region: CASSRQGDTEAFF. The CDR3 bases are TGTGCCAGCAGCAGACAGGGGGACACTGAAGCTTTCTTT. The chain links TRBV6-5 to TRBJ1-1; TRBD1 matches 9 bases. With V trimmed by 6 bases and J by 3 bases, 2 bases remained unmatched. The germline CDR1 and CDR2 sequences are MNHEY and SVGAGI. CDR3 length equals 13 residues.

For the CDR3, the DNA is TGTGCCTGGAGTGTAATGTCCGGGGCCTACGAGCAGTACTTC. Translating gives CAWSVMSGAYEQYF. This chain links TRBV30 with TRBJ2-7, with D possibly being TRBD2 (5 bases). Germline V CDR1 and CDR2: GTSNPN, SVGIG (reference sequence). V lost 0 bases to trimming and J lost 2 bases, with 11 bases between them. The CDR3 extends over 14 amino acids.

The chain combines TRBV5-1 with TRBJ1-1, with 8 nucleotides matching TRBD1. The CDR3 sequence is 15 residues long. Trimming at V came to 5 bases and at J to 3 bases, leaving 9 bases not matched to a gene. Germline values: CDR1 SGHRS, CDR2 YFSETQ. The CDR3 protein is CASRPRQGRDTEAFF. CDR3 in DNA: TGCGCCAGCAGACCTAGACAGGGGAGAGACACTGAAGCTTTCTTT.

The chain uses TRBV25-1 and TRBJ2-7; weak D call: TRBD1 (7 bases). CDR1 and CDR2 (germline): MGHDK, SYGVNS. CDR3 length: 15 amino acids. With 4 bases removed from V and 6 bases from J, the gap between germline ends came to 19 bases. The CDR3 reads CASSGQGGLGGEQYF. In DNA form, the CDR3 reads TGTGCCAGCAGTGGCCAGGGGGGCCTGGGTGGCGAGCAGTACTTC.

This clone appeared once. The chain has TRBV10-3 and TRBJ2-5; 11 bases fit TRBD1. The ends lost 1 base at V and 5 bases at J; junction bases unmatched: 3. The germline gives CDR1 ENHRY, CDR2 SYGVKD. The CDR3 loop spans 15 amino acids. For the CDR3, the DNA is TGTGCCATCAGTGAGTGGACAGGGGGCTCGGAGACCCAGTACTTC. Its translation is CAISEWTGGSETQYF.

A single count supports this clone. The CDR3 spells CSVGAQQGTNEKLFF. The CDR3, as DNA: TGCAGCGTTGGCGCGCAACAGGGCACTAATGAAAAACTGTTTTTT. This sequence joins TRBV29-1 and TRBJ1-4, with D perhaps matching TRBD1 (6 bases). The CDR3 is made up of 15 amino acids. Germline V gene lookup returns CDR1 SQVTM and CDR2 ANQGSEA. The V and J ends lost 4 bases and 2 bases respectively, with 14 bases between them.

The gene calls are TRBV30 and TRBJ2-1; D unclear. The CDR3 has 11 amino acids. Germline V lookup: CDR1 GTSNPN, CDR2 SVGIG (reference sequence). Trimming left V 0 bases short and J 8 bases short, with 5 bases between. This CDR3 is CAWSVRDEQFF. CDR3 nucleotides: TGTGCCTGGAGTGTACGAGATGAGCAGTTCTTC.

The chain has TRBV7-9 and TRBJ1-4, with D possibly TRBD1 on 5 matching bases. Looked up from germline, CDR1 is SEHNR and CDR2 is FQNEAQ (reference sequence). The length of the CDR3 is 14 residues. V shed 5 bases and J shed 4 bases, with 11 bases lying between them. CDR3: CASSQPRGNEKLFF. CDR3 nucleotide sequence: TGTGCCAGCAGCCAACCTAGGGGTAATGAAAAACTGTTTTTT.

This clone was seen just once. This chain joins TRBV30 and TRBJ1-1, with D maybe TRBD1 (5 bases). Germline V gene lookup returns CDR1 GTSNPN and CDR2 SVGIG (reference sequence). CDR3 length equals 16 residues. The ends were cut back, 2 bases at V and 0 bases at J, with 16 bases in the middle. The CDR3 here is CAWSTGGIRVNTEAFF. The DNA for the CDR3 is TGTGCCTGGAGTACCGGGGGAATTAGGGTGAACACTGAAGCTTTCTTT.

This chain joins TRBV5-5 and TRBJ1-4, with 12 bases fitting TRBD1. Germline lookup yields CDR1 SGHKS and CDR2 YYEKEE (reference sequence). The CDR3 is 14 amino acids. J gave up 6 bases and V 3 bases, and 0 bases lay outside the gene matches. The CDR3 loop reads CASSWDRGHEKLFF. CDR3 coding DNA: TGTGCCAGCAGCTGGGACAGGGGGCATGAAAAACTGTTTTTT.

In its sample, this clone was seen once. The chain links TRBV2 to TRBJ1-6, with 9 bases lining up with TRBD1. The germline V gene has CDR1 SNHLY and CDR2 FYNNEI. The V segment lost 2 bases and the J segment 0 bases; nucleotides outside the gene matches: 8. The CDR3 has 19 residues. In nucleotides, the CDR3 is TGTGCCAGCAGTGAAACAGGGGGCTCCCAAAGCTCCTATAATTCACCCCTCCACTTT. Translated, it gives CASSETGGSQSSYNSPLHF. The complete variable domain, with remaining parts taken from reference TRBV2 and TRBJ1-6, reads EPEVTQTPSHQVTQMGQEVILRCVPISNHLYFYWYRQILGQKVEFLVSFYNNEISEKSEIFDDQFSVERPDGSNFTLKIRSTKLEDSAMYFCASSETGGSQSSYNSPLHFGNGTRLTVT.

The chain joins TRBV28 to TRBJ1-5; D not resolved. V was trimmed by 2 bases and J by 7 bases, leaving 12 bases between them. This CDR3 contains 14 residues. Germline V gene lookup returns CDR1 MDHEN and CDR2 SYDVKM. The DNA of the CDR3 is TGTGCCAGCAGTTTAGCTGTCGGAGGGCAGCCCCAGCATTTT. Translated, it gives CASSLAVGGQPQHF.

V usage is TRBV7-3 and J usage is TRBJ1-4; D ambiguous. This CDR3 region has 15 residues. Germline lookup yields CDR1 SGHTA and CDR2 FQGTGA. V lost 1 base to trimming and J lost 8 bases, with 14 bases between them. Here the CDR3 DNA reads TGTGCCAGCAGCTTAAATAGTACAGTCGGCGAAAAACTGTTTTTT. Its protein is CASSLNSTVGEKLFF.

The chain's CDR3 is CASSLYGEGETQYF. The CDR3 nucleotides are TGTGCCAGCAGCTTGTACGGGGAGGGAGAGACCCAGTACTTC. The chain is built from TRBV5-4 and TRBJ2-5; 7 nucleotides agree with TRBD2. This CDR3 has 14 residues. Losses at the gene ends were 1 base for V and 4 bases for J; bases not matched to a gene: 4. Germline loops: CDR1 SGHNT, CDR2 YYREEE (reference sequence).

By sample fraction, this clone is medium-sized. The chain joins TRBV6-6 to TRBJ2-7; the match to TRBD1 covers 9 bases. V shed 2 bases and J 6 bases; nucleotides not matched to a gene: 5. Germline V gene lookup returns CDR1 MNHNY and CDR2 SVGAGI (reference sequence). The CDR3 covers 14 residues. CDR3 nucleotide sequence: TGTGCCAGCAGTTACCCCCCGACAGGGGGCGAGCAGTACTTC. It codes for CASSYPPTGGEQYF.

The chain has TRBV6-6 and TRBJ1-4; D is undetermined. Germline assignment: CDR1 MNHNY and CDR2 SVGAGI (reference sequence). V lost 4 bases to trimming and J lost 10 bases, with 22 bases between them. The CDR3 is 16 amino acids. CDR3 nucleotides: TGTGCCAGCAGTTTTTCCCGTGAGGGATTTTACGGAAAACTGTTTTTT. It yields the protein CASSFSREGFYGKLFF.